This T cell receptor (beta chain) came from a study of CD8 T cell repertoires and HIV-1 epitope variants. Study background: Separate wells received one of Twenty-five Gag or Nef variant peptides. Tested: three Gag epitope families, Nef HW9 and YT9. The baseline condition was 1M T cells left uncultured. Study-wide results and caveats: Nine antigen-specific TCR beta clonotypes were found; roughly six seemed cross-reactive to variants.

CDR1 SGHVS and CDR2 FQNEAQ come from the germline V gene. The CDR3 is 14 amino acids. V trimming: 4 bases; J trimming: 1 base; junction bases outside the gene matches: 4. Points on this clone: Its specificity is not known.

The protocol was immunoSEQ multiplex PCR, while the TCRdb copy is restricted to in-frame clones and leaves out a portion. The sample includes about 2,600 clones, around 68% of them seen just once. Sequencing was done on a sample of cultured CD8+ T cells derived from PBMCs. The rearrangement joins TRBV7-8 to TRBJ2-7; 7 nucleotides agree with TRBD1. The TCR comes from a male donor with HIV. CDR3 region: CASSSGTVSYEQYF. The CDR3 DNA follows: TGTGCCAGCAGCTCCGGGACAGTTTCCTACGAGCAGTACTTC.